The clone carrying this T cell receptor beta chain was picked up one time. This specimen comes from a study of blood T cell repertoires in COVID-19. Using immunoSEQ multiplex PCR, the repertoire was profiled, and TCRdb retains in-frame clones only, with some absent. The sample records roughly 200,000 clones, roughly 76% being singletons. The sequence derives from a woman aged 45-65 years with active or convalescent COVID-19. The specimen was peripheral blood.

The CDR3 region has the DNA TGTGCCAGCAGTTACCCGACTAGCGGGGGCCCTTCGTTGAATTTCGAGCAGTACTTC. This gives the protein CASSYPTSGGPSLNFEQYF. The V call is TRBV6-2 or TRBV6-3, the J call TRBJ2-7; 12 nucleotides match TRBD2. Trimming removed 2 bases from V and 6 bases from J; junction bases left unmatched: 17. Germline CDR1 MNHEY, CDR2 SVGEGT. This CDR3 contains 19 residues.